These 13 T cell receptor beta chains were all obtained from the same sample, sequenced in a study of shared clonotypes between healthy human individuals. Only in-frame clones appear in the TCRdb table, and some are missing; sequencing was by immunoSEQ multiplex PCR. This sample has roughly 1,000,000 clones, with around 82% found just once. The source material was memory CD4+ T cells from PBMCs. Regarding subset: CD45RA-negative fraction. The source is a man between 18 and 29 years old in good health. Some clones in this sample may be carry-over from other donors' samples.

CDR3 amino acids: CASSADREIGNTIYF. The CDR3 nucleotides read TGTGCCAGTTCAGCGGACAGGGAGATTGGAAACACCATATATTTT. The chain joins TRBV19 to TRBJ1-3, with 8 bases lining up with TRBD1. From germline, CDR1 is LNHDA and CDR2 SQIVND (reference sequence). CDR3 length: 15 amino acids. With 8 bases clipped from V and 3 bases from J, the junction kept 9 bases outside the gene matches.

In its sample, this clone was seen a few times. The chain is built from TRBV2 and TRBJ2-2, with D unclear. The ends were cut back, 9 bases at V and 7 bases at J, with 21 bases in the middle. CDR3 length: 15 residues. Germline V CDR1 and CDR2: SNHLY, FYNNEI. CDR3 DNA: TGTGCCAGTGGAGAGGATCAGCCACGGGTCGGGGAGCTGTTTTTT. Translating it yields CASGEDQPRVGELFF.

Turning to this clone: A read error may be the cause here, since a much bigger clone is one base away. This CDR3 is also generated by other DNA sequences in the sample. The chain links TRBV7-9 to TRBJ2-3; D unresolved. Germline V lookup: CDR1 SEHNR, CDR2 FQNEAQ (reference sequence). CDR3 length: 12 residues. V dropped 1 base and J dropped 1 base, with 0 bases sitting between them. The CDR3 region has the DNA TGTGCCAGCAGCTTAGGCACAGATACGCAGTATTTT. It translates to CASSLGTDTQYF.

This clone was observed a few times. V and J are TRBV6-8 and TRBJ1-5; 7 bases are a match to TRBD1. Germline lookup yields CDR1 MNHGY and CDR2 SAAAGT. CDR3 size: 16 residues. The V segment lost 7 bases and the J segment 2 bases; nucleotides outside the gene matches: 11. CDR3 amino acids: CASIIRDRGGNQPQHF. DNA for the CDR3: TGTGCCAGCATCATCAGGGACAGAGGGGGCAATCAGCCCCAGCATTTT.

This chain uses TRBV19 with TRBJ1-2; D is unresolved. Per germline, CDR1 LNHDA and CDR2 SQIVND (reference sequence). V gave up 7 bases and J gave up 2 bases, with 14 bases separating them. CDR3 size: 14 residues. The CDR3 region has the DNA TGTGCCAGTACGGAAAGGAGAGAAAACTATGGCTACACCTTC. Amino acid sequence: CASTERRENYGYTF. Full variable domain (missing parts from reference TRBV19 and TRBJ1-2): DGGITQSPKYLFRKEGQNVTLSCEQNLNHDAMYWYRQDPGQGLRLIYYSQIVNDFQKGDIAEGYSVSREKKESFPLTVTSAQKNPTAFYLCASTERRENYGYTFGSGTRLTVV.

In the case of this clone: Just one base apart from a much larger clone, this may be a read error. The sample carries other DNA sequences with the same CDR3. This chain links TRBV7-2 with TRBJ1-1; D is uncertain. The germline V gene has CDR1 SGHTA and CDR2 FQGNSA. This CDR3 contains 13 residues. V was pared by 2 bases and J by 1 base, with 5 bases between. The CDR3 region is CASSLRQNTEAFF. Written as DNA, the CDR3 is TGTGCCAGCAGCTTAAGACAGAACACTGAAGCTTTCTTT.

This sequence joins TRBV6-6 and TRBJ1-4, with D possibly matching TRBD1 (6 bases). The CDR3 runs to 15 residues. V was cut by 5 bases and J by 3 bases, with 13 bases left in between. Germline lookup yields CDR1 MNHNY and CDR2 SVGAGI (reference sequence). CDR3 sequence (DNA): TGTGCCAGCAGTCGTTCGGGGGCGGCTAATGAAAAACTGTTTTTT. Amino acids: CASSRSGAANEKLFF.

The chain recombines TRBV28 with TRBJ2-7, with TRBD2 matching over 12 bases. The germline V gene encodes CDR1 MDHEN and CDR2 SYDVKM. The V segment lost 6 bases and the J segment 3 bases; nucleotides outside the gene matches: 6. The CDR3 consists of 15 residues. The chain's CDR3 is CASRGSTSGSYEQYF. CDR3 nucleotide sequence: TGTGCCAGCAGGGGATCGACTAGCGGGAGCTACGAGCAGTACTTC. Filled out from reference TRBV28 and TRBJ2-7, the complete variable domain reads DVKVTQSSRYLVKRTGEKVFLECVQDMDHENMFWYRQDPGLGLRLIYFSYDVKMKEKGDIPEGYSVSREKKERFSLILESASTNQTSMYLCASRGSTSGSYEQYFGPGTRLTVT.

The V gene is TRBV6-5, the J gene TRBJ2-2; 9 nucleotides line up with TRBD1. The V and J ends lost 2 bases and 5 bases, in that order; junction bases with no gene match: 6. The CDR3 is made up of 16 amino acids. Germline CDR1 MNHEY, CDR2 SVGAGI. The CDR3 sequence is CASSYPQGARTGELFF. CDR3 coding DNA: TGTGCCAGCAGTTACCCACAGGGGGCTCGAACCGGGGAGCTGTTTTTT.

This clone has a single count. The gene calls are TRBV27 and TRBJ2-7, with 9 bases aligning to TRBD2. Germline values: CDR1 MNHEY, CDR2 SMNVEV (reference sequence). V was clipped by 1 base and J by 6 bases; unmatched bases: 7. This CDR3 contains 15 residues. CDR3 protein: CASSLWASGKTEQYF. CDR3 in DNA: TGTGCCAGCAGTTTATGGGCTAGCGGGAAAACCGAGCAGTACTTC.

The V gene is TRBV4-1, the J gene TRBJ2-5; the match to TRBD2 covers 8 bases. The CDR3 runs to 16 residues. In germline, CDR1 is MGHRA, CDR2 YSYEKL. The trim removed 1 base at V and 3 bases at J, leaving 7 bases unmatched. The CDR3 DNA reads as TGCGCCAGCAGCCAAGTAGGCCTAGCGGGTAAAGAGACCCAGTACTTC. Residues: CASSQVGLAGKETQYF.

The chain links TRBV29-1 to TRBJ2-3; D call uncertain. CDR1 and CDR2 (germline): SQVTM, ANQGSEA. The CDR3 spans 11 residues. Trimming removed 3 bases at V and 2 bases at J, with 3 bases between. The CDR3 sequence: CSVENTDTQYF. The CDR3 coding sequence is TGCAGCGTTGAGAACACAGATACGCAGTATTTT.

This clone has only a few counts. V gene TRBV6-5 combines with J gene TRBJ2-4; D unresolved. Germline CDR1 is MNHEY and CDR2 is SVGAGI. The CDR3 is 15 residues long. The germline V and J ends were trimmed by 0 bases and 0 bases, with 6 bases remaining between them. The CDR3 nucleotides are TGTGCCAGCAGTTACTCTTGGGCAGCCAAAAACATTCAGTACTTC. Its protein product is CASSYSWAAKNIQYF.